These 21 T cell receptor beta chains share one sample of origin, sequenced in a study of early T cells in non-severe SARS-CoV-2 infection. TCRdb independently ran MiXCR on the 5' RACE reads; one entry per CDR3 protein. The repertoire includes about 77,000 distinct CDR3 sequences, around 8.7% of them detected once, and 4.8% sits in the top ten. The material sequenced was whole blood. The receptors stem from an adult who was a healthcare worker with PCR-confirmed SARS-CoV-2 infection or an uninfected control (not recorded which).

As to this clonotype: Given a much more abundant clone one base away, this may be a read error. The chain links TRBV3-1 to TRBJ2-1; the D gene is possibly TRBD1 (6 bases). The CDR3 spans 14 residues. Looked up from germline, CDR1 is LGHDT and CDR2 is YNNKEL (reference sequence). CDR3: CVSRGDYSYNEQFF. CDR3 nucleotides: TGTGTCAGCAGGGGAGACTACTCCTACAATGAGCAGTTCTTC.

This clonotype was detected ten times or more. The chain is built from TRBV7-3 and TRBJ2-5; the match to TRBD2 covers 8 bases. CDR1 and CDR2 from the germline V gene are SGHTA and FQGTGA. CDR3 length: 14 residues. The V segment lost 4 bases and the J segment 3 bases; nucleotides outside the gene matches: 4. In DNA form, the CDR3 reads TGTGCCAGCAGCTCCCGGGGGGGCAAAGAGACCCAGTACTTC. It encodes CASSSRGGKETQYF.

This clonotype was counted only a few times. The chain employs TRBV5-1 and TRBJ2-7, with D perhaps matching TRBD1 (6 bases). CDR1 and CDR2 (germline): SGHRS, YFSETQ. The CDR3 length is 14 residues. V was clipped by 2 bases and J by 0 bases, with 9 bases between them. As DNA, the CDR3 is TGCGCCAGCAGCTTACCGGACAGCTCCTACGAGCAGTACTTC. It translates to CASSLPDSSYEQYF.

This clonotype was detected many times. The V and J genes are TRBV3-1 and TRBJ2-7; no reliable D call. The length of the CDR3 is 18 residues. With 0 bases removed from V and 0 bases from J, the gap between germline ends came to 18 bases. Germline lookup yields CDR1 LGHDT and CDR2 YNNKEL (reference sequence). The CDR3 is CASSQEALGDSPSYEQYF. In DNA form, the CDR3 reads TGTGCCAGCAGCCAAGAAGCCCTAGGAGACTCCCCCTCCTACGAGCAGTACTTC.

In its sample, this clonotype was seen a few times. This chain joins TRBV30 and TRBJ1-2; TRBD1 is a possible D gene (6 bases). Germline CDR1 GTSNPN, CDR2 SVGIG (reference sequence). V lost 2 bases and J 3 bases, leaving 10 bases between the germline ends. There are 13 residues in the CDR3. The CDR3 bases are TGTGCCTGGAGTCCCAGGGGAGACTATGGCTACACCTTC. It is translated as CAWSPRGDYGYTF. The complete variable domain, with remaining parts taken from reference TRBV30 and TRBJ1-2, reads SQTIHQWPATLVQPVGSPLSLECTVEGTSNPNLYWYRQAAGRGLQLLFYSVGIGQISSEVPQNLSASRPQDRQFILSSKKLLLSDSGFYLCAWSPRGDYGYTFGSGTRLTVV.

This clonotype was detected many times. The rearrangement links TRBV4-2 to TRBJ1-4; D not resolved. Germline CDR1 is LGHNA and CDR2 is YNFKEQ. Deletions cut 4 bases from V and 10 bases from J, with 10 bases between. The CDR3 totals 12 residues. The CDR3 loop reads CASSPGFGKLFF. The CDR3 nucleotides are TGTGCCAGCAGCCCTGGATTCGGAAAACTGTTTTTT.

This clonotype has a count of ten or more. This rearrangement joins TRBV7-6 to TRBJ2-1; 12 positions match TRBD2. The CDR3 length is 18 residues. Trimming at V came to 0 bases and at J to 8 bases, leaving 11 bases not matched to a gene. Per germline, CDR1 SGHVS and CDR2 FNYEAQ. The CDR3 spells CASSLARLAGAVQDEQFF. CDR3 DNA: TGTGCCAGCAGCTTAGCTCGACTAGCGGGAGCAGTACAAGATGAGCAGTTCTTC.

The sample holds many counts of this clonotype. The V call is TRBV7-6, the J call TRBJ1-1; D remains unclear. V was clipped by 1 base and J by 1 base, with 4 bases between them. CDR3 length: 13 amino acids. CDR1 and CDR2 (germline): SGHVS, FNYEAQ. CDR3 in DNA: TGTGCCAGCAGCTTAGAACAGAACACTGAAGCTTTCTTT. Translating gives CASSLEQNTEAFF.

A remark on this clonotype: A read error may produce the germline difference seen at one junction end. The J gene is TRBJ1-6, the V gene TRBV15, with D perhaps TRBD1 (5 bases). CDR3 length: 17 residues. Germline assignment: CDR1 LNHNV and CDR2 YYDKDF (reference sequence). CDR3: CATSRVFGGRRESPLHF. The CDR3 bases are TGTGCCACCAGCAGAGTGTTTGGGGGTCGGCGAGAATCACCCCTCCATTTT.

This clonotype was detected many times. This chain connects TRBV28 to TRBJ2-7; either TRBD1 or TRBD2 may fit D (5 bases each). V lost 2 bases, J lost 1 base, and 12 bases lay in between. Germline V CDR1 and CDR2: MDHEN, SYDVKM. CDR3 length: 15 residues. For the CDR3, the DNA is TGTGCCAGCAGTTTACCGGGACCGGCATCCTACGAGCAGTACTTC. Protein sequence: CASSLPGPASYEQYF.

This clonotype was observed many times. The CDR3, as DNA: TGCAGTGCTAGAAAGCGGGAGGGCCCTCCGGAGACCCAGTACTTC. This sequence encodes CSARKREGPPETQYF. The chain joins TRBV20-1 to TRBJ2-5, with 10 nucleotides matching TRBD2. The length of the CDR3 is 15 residues. V gave up 2 bases and J gave up 5 bases; unmatched junction bases: 8. Looked up from germline, CDR1 is DFQATT and CDR2 is SNEGSKA (reference sequence).

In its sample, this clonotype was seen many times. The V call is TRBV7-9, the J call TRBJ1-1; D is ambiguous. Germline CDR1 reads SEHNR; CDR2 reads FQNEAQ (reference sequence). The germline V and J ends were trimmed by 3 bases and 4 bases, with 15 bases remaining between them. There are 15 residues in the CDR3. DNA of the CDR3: TGTGCCAGCAGCTTGTTTGTGGAGGCAGGCACTGAAGCTTTCTTT. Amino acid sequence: CASSLFVEAGTEAFF.

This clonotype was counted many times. This CDR3 reads CASSQSAGANVLTF. The CDR3 DNA reads as TGTGCCAGCAGCCAATCAGCTGGGGCCAACGTCCTGACTTTC. The V call is TRBV4-2, the J call TRBJ2-6; D gene unclear. CDR3 length: 14 residues. Germline V gene data show CDR1 as LGHNA and CDR2 as YNFKEQ. The V and J ends lost 2 bases and 2 bases respectively, with 4 bases between them.

For the CDR3, the DNA is TGCAGCGCCGGATCTACCGGGGAGCTGTTTTTT. It encodes CSAGSTGELFF. This sequence joins TRBV29-1 and TRBJ2-2; D is undetermined. The V gene lost 7 bases and the J gene lost 5 bases, with 8 bases spanning the gap. The CDR3 has 11 amino acids. Germline V gene lookup returns CDR1 SQVTM and CDR2 ANQGSEA.

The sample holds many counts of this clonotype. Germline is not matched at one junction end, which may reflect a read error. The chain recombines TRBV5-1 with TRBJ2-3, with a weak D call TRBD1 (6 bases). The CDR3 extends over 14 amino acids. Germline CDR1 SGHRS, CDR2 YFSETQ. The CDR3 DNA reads TGCGCCAGCACCTCAGGGGCCCCACCAGATACGCAGTTTTTT. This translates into CASTSGAPPDTQFF.

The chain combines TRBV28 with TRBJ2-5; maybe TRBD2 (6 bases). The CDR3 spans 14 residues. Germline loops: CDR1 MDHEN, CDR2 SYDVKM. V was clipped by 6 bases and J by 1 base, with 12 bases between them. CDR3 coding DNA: TGTGCCAGCAGAGTAACCGGGAGCCAAGAGACCCAGTACTTC. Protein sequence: CASRVTGSQETQYF.

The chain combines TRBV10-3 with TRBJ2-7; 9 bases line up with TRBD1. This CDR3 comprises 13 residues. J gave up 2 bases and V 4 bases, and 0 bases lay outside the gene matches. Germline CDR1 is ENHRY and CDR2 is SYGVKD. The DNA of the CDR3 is TGTGCCATCAGTGGACAGGGGGCCTACGAGCAGTACTTC. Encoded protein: CAISGQGAYEQYF.

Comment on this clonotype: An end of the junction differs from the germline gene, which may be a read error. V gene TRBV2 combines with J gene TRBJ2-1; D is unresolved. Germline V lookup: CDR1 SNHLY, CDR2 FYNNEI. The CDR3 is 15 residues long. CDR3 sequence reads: CASSSSRSSHNEQFF. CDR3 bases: TGTGCCAGCAGTTCGAGCCGGAGCTCCCACAATGAGCAGTTCTTC.

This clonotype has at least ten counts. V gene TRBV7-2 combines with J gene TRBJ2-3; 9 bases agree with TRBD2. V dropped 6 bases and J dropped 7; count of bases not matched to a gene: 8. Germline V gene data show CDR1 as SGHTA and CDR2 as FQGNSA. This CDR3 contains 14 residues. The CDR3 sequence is CASRPGSGGYTQYF. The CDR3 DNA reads TGTGCCAGCAGGCCGGGTAGCGGGGGATATACGCAGTATTTT.

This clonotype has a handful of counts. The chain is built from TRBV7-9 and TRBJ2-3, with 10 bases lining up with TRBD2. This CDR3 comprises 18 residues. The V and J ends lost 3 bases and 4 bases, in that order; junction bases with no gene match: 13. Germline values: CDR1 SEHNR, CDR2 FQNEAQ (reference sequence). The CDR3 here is CASSFPSSGRVKPDTQYF. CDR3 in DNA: TGTGCCAGCAGCTTTCCATCGAGCGGGAGGGTCAAACCAGATACGCAGTATTTT.

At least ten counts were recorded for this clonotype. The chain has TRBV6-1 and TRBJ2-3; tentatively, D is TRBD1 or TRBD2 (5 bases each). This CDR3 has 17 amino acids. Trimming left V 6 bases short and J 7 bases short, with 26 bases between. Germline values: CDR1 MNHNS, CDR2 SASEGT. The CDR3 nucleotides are TGTGCCAGCAGCCAGCCGTCAGAGGGGCCGCGGTTGTATACGCAGTATTTT. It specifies CASSQPSEGPRLYTQYF.